These T cell receptor beta chains were read from a single sample in a study of T cell changes during pregnancy in multiple sclerosis. Method: immunoSEQ multiplex PCR; TCRdb's copy keeps in-frame clones and lacks some. The sample has about 59,000 clones; roughly 91% are singletons. The specimen was peripheral blood, collected in the second trimester of pregnancy. Source of these receptors: a female donor with multiple sclerosis, enrolled in a pregnancy study. CDR3s include the opening cysteine and the closing phenylalanine or tryptophan. Only part of the rows carry a size: once, few, many, or a class if the clone is expanded.

CDR3	length	V	J	size
CASTKTGRNTEAFF	14	TRBV5-6	TRBJ1-1	-
CASSRLGRASNEKLFF	16	TRBV5-1	TRBJ1-4	-
CAWSVPDREREKLFF	15	TRBV30	TRBJ1-4	-
CASSLTGQQGSAFF	14	TRBV7-3	TRBJ1-1	-
CASSSRQGAYEQYF	14	TRBV6-5	TRBJ2-7	-
CASSLGGSSGYNSPLHF	17	TRBV7-9	TRBJ1-6	-
CSVERSLQETQYF	13	TRBV29-1	TRBJ2-5	-
CASSLDPGPDGYTF	14	TRBV5-1	TRBJ1-2	-
CASSLFGTGVYEQYF	15	TRBV28	TRBJ2-7	-
CASSRAARTDTQYF	14	TRBV19	TRBJ2-3	-
CAISETPRGTGGRETQYF	18	TRBV10-3	TRBJ2-5	-
CASSQLQVFYEQYF	14	TRBV4-1	TRBJ2-7	-
CASSFRGRTILGTEAFF	17	TRBV13	TRBJ1-1	-
CASSTGQDLNQPQHF	15	TRBV19	TRBJ1-5	-
CASSPGGGSLYGYTF	15	TRBV7-3	TRBJ1-2	-
CASSENRRRSVFLHF	15	TRBV2	TRBJ1-6	few
CASSVAGTGGSYEQYF	16	TRBV9	TRBJ2-7	-
CASSLGLTGANTGELFF	17	TRBV5-4	TRBJ2-2	-
CASSAGTGPQETQYF	15	TRBV25-1	TRBJ2-5	-
CASSIPGQLNTEAFF	15	TRBV19	TRBJ1-1	-
CASSVDHLDRGTEAFF	16	TRBV7-9	TRBJ1-1	-
CASSWGQGTSNTEAFF	16	TRBV5-1	TRBJ1-1	-
CASTQDRAGNEQFF	14	TRBV21-1	TRBJ2-1	-
CSVVGGDETQYF	12	TRBV29-1	TRBJ2-5	once
CASSEGGGEKTQYF	14	TRBV6-1	TRBJ2-5	-
CASSSPGDLMNTEAFF	16	TRBV5-4	TRBJ1-1	-
CASSALAGGPLENEQFF	17	TRBV7-8	TRBJ2-1	-
CASGGAYNEQFF	12	TRBV10-2	TRBJ2-1	once
CASSDYVVADTQYF	14	TRBV25-1	TRBJ2-3	-
CASSFTGVDSPLHF	14	TRBV6-5	TRBJ1-6	-
CASSLVGETQYF	12	TRBV5-6	TRBJ2-5	-
CASSGRLAPYNEQFF	15	TRBV9	TRBJ2-1	-
CASSLWSGGEDGYTF	15	TRBV7-3	TRBJ1-2	-
CASSLVQSESPLHF	14	TRBV5-6	TRBJ1-6	-
CASSLSQRNSPLHF	14	TRBV7-8	TRBJ1-6	-
CASSLSFANTGELFF	15	TRBV5-1	TRBJ2-2	-
CATSRSPDRKEIRNYGYTF	19	TRBV15	TRBJ1-2	-
CASSPGQMNTEAFF	14	TRBV11-2	TRBJ1-1	-
CASSQGAGEYATNEKLFF	18	TRBV4-1	TRBJ1-4	-
CASSYDSSTDTQYF	14	TRBV5-4	TRBJ2-3	-
CASSPGAGLKTQYF	14	TRBV18	TRBJ2-5	few
CASSLLQETQYF	12	TRBV28	TRBJ2-5	-
CASSLGQDTEAFF	13	TRBV27	TRBJ1-1	once
CASSPGGTMNTEAFF	15	TRBV28	TRBJ1-1	-
CASMSPGGSYEQYF	14	TRBV6-5	TRBJ2-7	-